A selection of T cell receptor beta chains follows, all from one sample in a study of blood T cell repertoires in COVID-19. Using immunoSEQ multiplex PCR, the repertoire was profiled, and TCRdb retains in-frame clones only, with some absent. The repertoire has some 100,000 clones, about 90% of them found once; the top ten carry around 2%. Sequencing input: peripheral blood. The receptors derive from a man in his forties or fifties with COVID-19, enrolled during active disease. The CDR3 runs from the conserved cysteine through the conserved F or W. D genes are given only for firm matches. The listing skips clone size in some rows; elsewhere it reads once, few, many or a size class.

D	V	size	J	CDR3	DNA
.	TRBV27	.	TRBJ2-2	CASSSARRTGELFF	TGTGCCAGCAGTTCCGCTCGGCGGACCGGGGAGCTGTTTTTT
TRBD1	TRBV24-1	.	TRBJ2-7	CATSDPGQGGYEQYF	TGTGCCACCAGTGACCCGGGACAGGGAGGCTACGAGCAGTACTTC
TRBD1	TRBV5-1	.	TRBJ1-2	CASSLEGALHYGYTF	TGCGCCAGCAGCTTGGAGGGGGCCCTACACTATGGCTACACCTTC
TRBD2	TRBV10-3	.	TRBJ2-6	CAISVAGETHSGANVLTF	TGTGCCATCAGTGTAGCGGGAGAGACTCATTCTGGGGCCAACGTCCTGACTTTC
TRBD2	TRBV3-1/TRBV3-2	.	TRBJ2-7	CASSQDRLAGSSSYEQYF	TGTGCCAGCAGCCAAGATCGACTAGCGGGGTCCTCCTCCTACGAGCAGTACTTC
.	TRBV7-9	few	TRBJ1-4	CASSLAGSNEKLFF	TGTGCCAGCAGCTTAGCGGGGAGTAATGAAAAACTGTTTTTT
.	TRBV7-3	.	TRBJ2-3	CASSLTGQGTDTQYF	TGTGCCAGCAGCTTAACAGGGCAGGGGACAGATACGCAGTATTTT
TRBD2	TRBV6-1	.	TRBJ2-3	CASSELRLAGTDTQYF	TGTGCCAGCAGTGAGTTGAGACTAGCGGGGACAGATACGCAGTATTTT
TRBD2	TRBV14	.	TRBJ2-7	CASSQRRGGDSYEQYF	TGTGCCAGCAGTCAACGCCGGGGAGGGGACTCCTACGAGCAGTACTTC
.	TRBV15	once	TRBJ2-3	CATSRDSGFAGTDTQYF	TGTGCCACCAGCAGAGATTCTGGGTTCGCGGGCACAGATACGCAGTATTTT
TRBD1	TRBV6-5	.	TRBJ1-1	CASSRWTGNTEAFF	TGTGCCAGCAGCCGTTGGACAGGGAACACTGAAGCTTTCTTT
.	TRBV9	.	TRBJ1-2	CASSVVLNYGYTF	TGTGCCAGCAGCGTAGTTCTGAACTATGGCTACACCTTC
TRBD1	TRBV7-9	.	TRBJ1-2	CASSPGQGRYGYTF	TGTGCCAGCAGCCCGGGACAGGGTCGTTATGGCTACACCTTC
.	TRBV20-1	.	TRBJ1-6	CSASYSMGSYNSPLHF	TGCAGTGCTAGTTACAGTATGGGCTCCTATAATTCACCCCTCCACTTT
.	TRBV7-2	.	TRBJ1-4	CASSLARTTNEKLFF	TGTGCCAGCAGCTTAGCGAGGACAACTAATGAAAAACTGTTTTTT
.	TRBV6-2/TRBV6-3	.	TRBJ2-7	CASSRAAFGFYEQYF	TGTGCCAGCAGTCGCGCGGCGTTCGGCTTCTACGAGCAGTACTTC
.	TRBV4-1	few	TRBJ1-5	CASSQRQVDYSNQPQHF	TGCGCCAGCAGCCAAAGACAGGTCGACTATAGCAATCAGCCCCAGCATTTT
.	TRBV5-1	.	TRBJ2-1	CASREDGSFYNEQFF	TGCGCCAGCAGGGAGGACGGATCCTTCTACAATGAGCAGTTCTTC
.	TRBV21-1	.	TRBJ1-1	CDGGNTEAFF	TGTGATGGCGGGAACACTGAAGCTTTCTTT
.	TRBV6-5	.	TRBJ1-1	CASRLQPQGSTEAFF	TGTGCCAGCAGACTTCAACCTCAGGGAAGCACTGAAGCTTTCTTT
.	TRBV5-1	.	TRBJ1-1	CASSQGLSMNTEAFF	TGCGCCAGCAGCCAGGGACTCTCCATGAACACTGAAGCTTTCTTT
.	TRBV2	.	TRBJ1-1	CASRPDSFGDTEAFF	TGTGCCAGCAGGCCAGACTCCTTCGGGGACACTGAAGCTTTCTTT
TRBD2	TRBV5-8	.	TRBJ2-3	CAIIPAGARGTDTQYF	TGTGCCATCATACCAGCGGGGGCTCGAGGCACAGATACGCAGTATTTT
TRBD2	TRBV10-3	.	TRBJ2-7	CASNSGLPPYEQYF	TGTGCCTCCAACTCGGGACTACCCCCCTACGAGCAGTACTTC
TRBD1	TRBV28	.	TRBJ1-6	CASSLWWQGGSPLHF	TGTGCCAGCAGTTTATGGTGGCAGGGGGGTTCACCCCTCCACTTT
TRBD1	TRBV5-6	.	TRBJ1-1	CASSSGTVDTEAFF	TGTGCCAGCAGCTCAGGGACAGTTGACACTGAAGCTTTCTTT
.	TRBV6-2/TRBV6-3	few	TRBJ1-1	CASSFAAGGTEAFF	TGTGCCAGCAGTTTCGCTGCGGGAGGTACTGAAGCTTTCTTT
TRBD1	TRBV5-1	.	TRBJ1-2	CASSLGDREFGYTF	TGCGCCAGCAGCTTGGGCGACAGGGAATTTGGCTACACCTTC
.	TRBV7-3	.	TRBJ2-1	CASSLSEMNNEQFF	TGTGCCAGCAGCTTATCCGAGATGAACAATGAGCAGTTCTTC
.	TRBV18	.	TRBJ1-1	CASSPGQSNTEAFF	TGTGCCAGCTCCCCCGGACAGTCGAACACTGAAGCTTTCTTT
.	TRBV18	.	TRBJ2-7	CASSPGGVSEQYF	TGTGCCAGCTCACCAGGAGGGGTGAGTGAGCAGTACTTC
TRBD1	TRBV6-5	.	TRBJ1-6	CASSRTGGLSPLHF	TGTGCCAGCAGTCGGACAGGGGGCCTTTCACCCCTCCACTTT
TRBD1	TRBV18	.	TRBJ1-2	CASSLATGGESYGYTF	TGTGCCAGCTCACTCGCGACAGGGGGCGAATCCTATGGCTACACCTTC
TRBD1	TRBV9	few	TRBJ1-2	CASSPGDRGYGYTF	TGTGCCAGCAGCCCCGGAGACAGGGGGTATGGCTACACCTTC
.	TRBV29-1	.	TRBJ1-3	CSVRPTGSPGTIYF	TGCAGCGTCCGCCCGACAGGCTCTCCGGGGACCATATATTTT
.	TRBV6-5	.	TRBJ1-2	CASSYSQGSYGYTF	TGTGCCAGCAGTTACTCCCAGGGTTCCTATGGCTACACCTTC